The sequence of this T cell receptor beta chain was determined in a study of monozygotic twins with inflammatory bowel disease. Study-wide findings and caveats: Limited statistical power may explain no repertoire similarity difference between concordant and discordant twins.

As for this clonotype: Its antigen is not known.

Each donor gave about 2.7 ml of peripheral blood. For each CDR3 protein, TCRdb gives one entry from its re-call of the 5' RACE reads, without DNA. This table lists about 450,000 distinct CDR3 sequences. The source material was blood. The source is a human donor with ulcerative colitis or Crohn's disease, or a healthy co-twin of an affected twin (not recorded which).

CDR3 residues: CASSPGLDVDTQYF. V is TRBV6-1 and J is TRBJ2-3; the TRBD2 assignment by TCRdb is unverifiable without DNA. Per the germline V gene, CDR1 is MNHNS and CDR2 is SASEGT. The CDR3 sequence is 14 residues long.